Each of the 14 T cell receptor beta chains below was sequenced from the same sample in a study of blood T cells in healthy people across ages. The second PCR ran about 6 to 12 cycles with a sample-barcoded 5' primer and J-beta primers. TCRdb itself ran the 5' RACE reads through MiXCR, one entry per CDR3 protein. Counted here are hundreds of thousands of distinct CDR3 sequences, 20% to 25% occurring once; the ten biggest clones make up roughly 3.6%. Material: blood. Receptors were obtained from a man between 70 and 80 years old in good health.

The chain carries TRBV6-5 and TRBJ2-3, with 9 bases identical to TRBD1. V lost 8 bases, J lost 2 bases, and 8 bases stayed unmatched. Germline values: CDR1 MNHEY, CDR2 SVGAGI. CDR3 length: 15 residues. CDR3 in DNA: TGTGCCAGCTGGACAGGGGCATTGACCACAGATACGCAGTATTTT. Translation: CASWTGALTTDTQYF.

The chain uses TRBV29-1 and TRBJ1-1, with D possibly being TRBD1 (6 bases). The CDR3 is 13 amino acids. V shed 8 bases and J shed 1 base, with 14 bases lying between them. Germline loops: CDR1 SQVTM, CDR2 ANQGSEA. The CDR3 reads CSLGGTENTEAFF. In nucleotides, the CDR3 is TGCAGCCTAGGGGGGACCGAGAACACTGAAGCTTTCTTT.

This clonotype has more than one count but fewer than ten. CDR3 amino acids: CASRASGGNQPQHF. CDR3 bases: TGTGCCAGCAGGGCTAGTGGGGGGAATCAGCCCCAGCATTTT. The rearrangement joins TRBV12-3 or TRBV12-4 to TRBJ1-5; possible D gene TRBD1, 5 bases. Trimming left V 6 bases short and J 4 bases short, with 13 bases between. The CDR3 is 14 amino acids.

A few counts support this clonotype. CDR3 protein: CASSYVNSGVTYEQYF. The CDR3 DNA reads TGTGCCAGCAGTTACGTCAACTCGGGAGTTACCTACGAGCAGTACTTC. This rearrangement joins TRBV6-6 to TRBJ2-7; possible D gene TRBD2, 6 bases. The CDR3 extends over 16 amino acids. Trimming shortened V by 2 bases and J by 2 bases, and 16 bases separated the two germline ends. The germline V gene encodes CDR1 MNHNY and CDR2 SVGAGI (reference sequence).

This chain links TRBV28 with TRBJ1-5; 7 bases are shared with TRBD1. With V trimmed by 6 bases and J by 3 bases, 2 bases remained unmatched. The CDR3 length is 13 residues. Germline V gives CDR1 MDHEN, CDR2 SYDVKM. This CDR3 reads CASSRGFNQPQHF. The CDR3 nucleotides read TGTGCCAGCAGCAGGGGGTTCAATCAGCCCCAGCATTTT.

This chain joins TRBV10-3 and TRBJ1-1; TRBD1 is a possible D gene (5 bases). The CDR3 runs 14 residues. Germline assignment: CDR1 ENHRY and CDR2 SYGVKD. Deletions cut 2 bases from V and 2 bases from J, with 9 bases between. This CDR3 is CAISEGQINTEAFF. The CDR3 bases are TGTGCCATCAGTGAGGGACAAATCAACACTGAAGCTTTCTTT.

The J gene is TRBJ2-2, the V gene TRBV10-3; D may match TRBD1 or TRBD2 (5 bases each). The CDR3 is made up of 12 amino acids. The V gene's germline CDR1 is ENHRY and CDR2 SYGVKD. V shed 8 bases and J shed 4 bases, with 8 bases lying between them. Written as DNA, the CDR3 is TGTGCCATCGAGGGGTCCACCGGGGAGCTGTTTTTT. This codes for CAIEGSTGELFF.

The chain is built from TRBV7-2 and TRBJ1-1, with D unclear. This CDR3 region has 15 residues. From germline, CDR1 is SGHTA and CDR2 FQGNSA. Trimming stripped 5 bases from V and 3 bases from J, with 16 bases between. CDR3 nucleotides: TGTGCCAGCAGCCTGCAGGAGACGAGGTACACTGAAGCTTTCTTT. Its translation is CASSLQETRYTEAFF.

With respect to this clonotype: A junction boundary mismatches the germline segment, possibly from a read error. The chain joins TRBV29-1 to TRBJ1-3; D is uncertain. Germline assignment: CDR1 SQVTM and CDR2 ANQGSEA. The CDR3 is 13 amino acids. Here the CDR3 DNA reads TGCAGCGTTCTCGCGGGTACTGGGAACACCATATATTTT. Its protein is CSVLAGTGNTIYF.

This clonotype has only a few counts. This chain connects TRBV12-3 or TRBV12-4 to TRBJ2-5; no clear D gene. The CDR3 sequence is 13 residues long. V was pared by 3 bases and J by 3 bases, with 8 bases between. The CDR3 nucleotides are TGTGCCAGCAGTTTTTGGGAAGAAGAGACCCAGTACTTC. This translates into CASSFWEEETQYF.

The sample holds a few counts of this clonotype. The V gene is TRBV6-6, the J gene TRBJ2-5; 7 bases align to TRBD1. CDR3 length: 15 residues. In germline, CDR1 is MNHNY, CDR2 SVGAGI (reference sequence). V was clipped by 6 bases and J by 5 bases; unmatched bases: 12. CDR3 bases: TGTGCCAGCAGCCCTCGGGACAGTCGACATGAGACCCAGTACTTC. It codes for CASSPRDSRHETQYF.

This clonotype was seen a handful of times. This chain joins TRBV6-5 and TRBJ1-3; D perhaps matches TRBD1 (5 bases). Germline V gene data show CDR1 as MNHEY and CDR2 as SVGAGI. The CDR3 contains 14 residues. Deletions cut 6 bases from V and 4 bases from J, with 13 bases between. In DNA, the CDR3 is TGTGCCAGCAGGGCCAGGGCTGCAGGAAACACCATATATTTT. This gives the protein CASRARAAGNTIYF.

This clonotype was counted at least ten times. The chain combines TRBV6-6 with TRBJ2-5; 8 bases fit TRBD2. The CDR3 covers 16 residues. Germline CDR1 and CDR2: MNHNY and SVGAGI (reference sequence). J was trimmed by 3 bases and V by 0 bases; bases with no gene match: 6. The CDR3 region is CASSYSGGLGEETQYF. Written as DNA, the CDR3 is TGTGCCAGCAGTTACTCGGGGGGACTAGGTGAAGAGACCCAGTACTTC.

This clonotype was recorded at least ten times. The rearrangement joins TRBV10-1 to TRBJ2-4; no reliable D call. The CDR3 has 13 amino acids. V gave up 4 bases and J gave up 6 bases, with 10 bases separating them. Germline V CDR1 and CDR2: WNHNN, SYGVQD (reference sequence). Here the CDR3 reads CASSAGVGNIQYF. In nucleotides, the CDR3 is TGCGCCAGCAGTGCTGGGGTTGGAAACATTCAGTACTTC.